This T cell receptor beta chain was profiled in a study of CD8+CD57+ T cells in acquired aplastic anemia. Overall study: Healthy donor CD4+ samples were sequenced to a depth that averaged around 11 million reads.

Trimming removed 4 bases from V and 11 bases from J, with 15 bases in between. The length of the CDR3 is 13 residues. Study-wide results and limits: Roughly 27 shared CD8+ CDR3s appeared highly expressed within patients' immunodominant clones.

Genomic DNA provided the template from which TCR beta VDJ and CDR3 profiles were obtained. TCRdb recomputed calls from the reads with MiXCR, one row per CDR3 protein. Here the sample spans some 150,000 distinct CDR3 sequences, 41% being singletons. This clonotype showed up many times. Its antigen is not known. This sequence joins TRBV12-3 or TRBV12-4 and TRBJ2-1; the D gene is possibly TRBD1 (6 bases). The sequence derives from a human donor in good health, serving as a control. The specimen sequenced was sorted CD4+, CD8+, or CD8+CD57+ T cells (not recorded which) from PBMCs. CDR3 sequence (DNA): TGTGCCAGCAGTTCGACCGGGACACGCAAGCAGTTCTTC. This codes for CASSSTGTRKQFF.